This T cell receptor beta chain was identified in a study of response to subunit inactivated influenza vaccine. After removal of 0 bases from V and 8 bases from J, the junction contained 8 bases not matched to a gene. The CDR3 sequence is 15 residues long. Per germline, CDR1 SGDLS and CDR2 YYNGEE. A few counts support this clonotype. TCRdb re-analysed the RT-PCR reads in MiXCR, keeping a single row per CDR3 protein. The sample includes over 150,000 distinct CDR3 sequences, about 10% of them seen just once. The chain recombines TRBV9 with TRBJ2-1; 7 positions agree with TRBD1. The clonotype was recovered from a man aged 45-60 years who received an inactivated influenza vaccine. The starting material was non-naive T cells sorted from PBMCs, obtained on the day of vaccination. CDR3 sequence (DNA): TGTGCCAGCAGCGTAGTTCCAGGGGGAGTCGATGAGCAGTTCTTC. It is translated as CASSVVPGGVDEQFF.